The 18 T cell receptor beta chains in this list originate from one sample, sequenced in a study of T cell responses to AZD1222 COVID-19 vaccine. TCRdb's table, derived via immunoSEQ multiplex PCR, lists solely in-frame clones and lacks some. The sample consists of over 55,000 clones, 80% to 90% of them appearing once. The sample was peripheral blood, taken 28 days after the second AZD1222 dose. These receptors were collected from an adult who received the AZD1222 COVID-19 vaccine.

The chain carries TRBV11-2 and TRBJ2-3; D call uncertain. The CDR3 runs 14 residues. Between the trimmed V and J ends, which lost 1 base and 2 bases, there was a span of 7 bases. The germline gives CDR1 SGHAT, CDR2 FQNNGV. The CDR3 sequence: CASSLGVDTDTQYF. For the CDR3, the DNA is TGTGCCAGCAGCTTAGGGGTGGACACAGATACGCAGTATTTT. Full variable domain (outside the CDR3, taken from reference TRBV11-2 and TRBJ2-3): EAGVAQSPRYKIIEKRQSVAFWCNPISGHATLYWYQQILGQGPKLLIQFQNNGVVDDSQLPKDRFSAERLKGVDSTLKIQPAKLEDSAVYLCASSLGVDTDTQYFGPGTRLTVL.

This clone was counted a single time. DNA for the CDR3: TGTGCCAGCAGTTTCGGAGGGATCCCCCGCGAGCAGTACTTC. Amino acid sequence: CASSFGGIPREQYF. The rearrangement links TRBV6-5 to TRBJ2-7; tentative D call: TRBD2 (6 bases). V was cut by 4 bases and J by 6 bases, with 16 bases left in between. The CDR3 loop spans 14 amino acids. The V gene's germline CDR1 is MNHEY and CDR2 SVGAGI.

This clone was counted a few times. The V gene is TRBV4-1, the J gene TRBJ1-3, with TRBD1 matching over 9 bases. J gave up 2 bases and V 7 bases, and 3 bases lay outside the gene matches. The CDR3 totals 14 residues. CDR1 and CDR2 from the germline V gene are MGHRA and YSYEKL. CDR3 protein: CASIRDRAGNTIYF. For the CDR3, the DNA is TGCGCCAGCATCCGGGACAGGGCTGGAAACACCATATATTTT.

The chain has TRBV4-1 and TRBJ1-1; D is undetermined. Trimming stripped 1 base from V and 4 bases from J, with 10 bases between. Per germline, CDR1 MGHRA and CDR2 YSYEKL. The CDR3 consists of 14 residues. The CDR3, as DNA: TGCGCCAGCAGCCAAGTGGCAGTCCCCACTGAAGCTTTCTTT. Translated: CASSQVAVPTEAFF.

This rearrangement joins TRBV11-2 to TRBJ1-2; 9 positions agree with TRBD1. The CDR3 covers 14 residues. The germline CDR1 and CDR2 sequences are SGHAT and FQNNGV. V was clipped by 6 bases and J by 7 bases; unmatched bases: 9. The CDR3 DNA reads TGTGCCAGCAGTCCCGGGACAGGGATGCGTGGCTACACCTTC. It encodes CASSPGTGMRGYTF.

V usage is TRBV7-7 and J usage is TRBJ1-1, with 8 positions matching TRBD1. The V segment lost 6 bases and the J segment 5 bases; nucleotides outside the gene matches: 5. Germline assignment: CDR1 SSHAT and CDR2 FNYEAQ (reference sequence). CDR3 length: 13 residues. CDR3 sequence: CASSQGAGTEAFF. The DNA for the CDR3 is TGTGCCAGCAGTCAGGGGGCCGGGACTGAAGCTTTCTTT.

The rearrangement links TRBV28 to TRBJ2-7; D may be TRBD1 or TRBD2 (6 bases each). The CDR3 has 12 residues. The V end lost 8 bases, the J end lost 2 bases, and 10 bases lay between the germline ends. The V gene's germline CDR1 is MDHEN and CDR2 SYDVKM. DNA for the CDR3: TGTGCCAGCCGGAGGGACACCTACGAGCAGTACTTC. Its protein product is CASRRDTYEQYF.

The genes are TRBV5-1 and TRBJ2-5, with D unresolved. Germline V lookup: CDR1 SGHRS, CDR2 YFSETQ. CDR3 length equals 17 residues. Trimming left V 1 base short and J 4 bases short, with 20 bases between. Written as DNA, the CDR3 is TGCGCCAGCAGCTTGAGAATAGACATAGGTTTAGCAGAGACCCAGTACTTC. Translation gives CASSLRIDIGLAETQYF.

This chain joins TRBV10-3 and TRBJ1-4; unclear D gene. Germline V gene data show CDR1 as ENHRY and CDR2 as SYGVKD. V was shortened by 0 bases and J by 0 bases, with 5 bases between the two germline ends. The CDR3 is 15 amino acids. CDR3: CAISESGPTNEKLFF. The CDR3 DNA follows: TGTGCCATCAGTGAGTCGGGTCCAACTAATGAAAAACTGTTTTTT.

This clone was picked up a small number of times. The chain combines TRBV11-2 with TRBJ2-7; no clear D. V gave up 0 bases and J gave up 8 bases, with 11 bases separating them. This CDR3 is built from 13 residues. In germline, CDR1 is SGHAT, CDR2 FQNNGV. For the CDR3, the DNA is TGTGCCAGCAGCTTAGATGCCCCAGCTAAGCAGTACTTC. It encodes CASSLDAPAKQYF.

The chain combines TRBV4-3 with TRBJ2-2; the match to TRBD2 covers 12 bases. Germline CDR1 LGHNA, CDR2 YSLEER. V lost 0 bases and J lost 6; bases outside the gene matches: 2. This CDR3 has 16 amino acids. CDR3 amino acids: CASSQDPSGGAGELFF. CDR3 DNA: TGCGCCAGCAGCCAAGATCCTAGCGGGGGGGCCGGGGAGCTGTTTTTT.

This chain joins TRBV19 and TRBJ1-2; a possible D gene is TRBD1 (5 bases). Germline V gene lookup returns CDR1 LNHDA and CDR2 SQIVND (reference sequence). The CDR3 sequence is 14 residues long. With 8 bases removed from V and 3 bases from J, the gap between germline ends came to 16 bases. The CDR3 DNA reads TGTGCCAGTTCCAATCAGGGATCAGACTATGGCTACACCTTC. It encodes CASSNQGSDYGYTF.

CDR3 amino acids: CASSSRDRVYNEQFF. CDR3 in DNA: TGTGCCAGCAGCTCCCGGGACAGGGTCTACAATGAGCAGTTCTTC. The J gene is TRBJ2-1, the V gene TRBV6-5, with 9 positions matching TRBD1. Trimming at V came to 6 bases and at J to 3 bases, leaving 6 bases not matched to a gene. The germline CDR1 and CDR2 sequences are MNHEY and SVGAGI. This CDR3 region has 15 residues.

The gene calls are TRBV3-1 (or the pseudogene TRBV3-2) and TRBJ1-1; the D is unclear. CDR3 length equals 14 residues. Trimming left V 0 bases short and J 3 bases short, with 8 bases between. The V gene's germline CDR1 is LGHDT and CDR2 YNNKEL (reference sequence). CDR3 bases: TGTGCCAGCAGCCAAGATGGGATCTACACTGAAGCTTTCTTT. Encoded protein: CASSQDGIYTEAFF.

The genes are TRBV7-9 and TRBJ1-2; 7 positions agree with TRBD1. This CDR3 has 15 residues. The ends lost 5 bases at V and 8 bases at J; junction bases unmatched: 14. The germline V gene has CDR1 SEHNR and CDR2 FQNEAQ (reference sequence). This CDR3 reads CASSLLNRGRGGYTF. CDR3 DNA: TGTGCCAGCAGCCTCCTAAACAGGGGCCGCGGGGGCTACACCTTC.

This rearrangement joins TRBV7-9 to TRBJ1-1; the D is unclear. CDR3 length equals 15 residues. The germline CDR1 and CDR2 sequences are SEHNR and FQNEAQ (reference sequence). Between the trimmed V and J ends, which lost 1 base and 1 base, there was a span of 10 bases. As DNA, the CDR3 is TGTGCCAGCAGCTTAGGGGGTGCCAAGAACACTGAAGCTTTCTTT. Translation: CASSLGGAKNTEAFF. Variable domain in full (rest from reference TRBV7-9 and TRBJ1-1): DTGVSQNPRHKITKRGQNVTFRCDPISEHNRLYWYRQTLGQGPEFLTYFQNEAQLEKSRLLSDRFSAERPKGSFSTLEIQRTEQGDSAMYLCASSLGGAKNTEAFFGQGTRLTVV.

The chain uses TRBV24-1 and TRBJ1-5, with a possible D match to TRBD1 (5 bases). Germline values: CDR1 KGHDR, CDR2 SFDVKD. Deletions cut 9 bases from V and 1 base from J, with 6 bases between. This CDR3 spans 12 amino acids. CDR3 residues: CATRDSNQPQHF. The CDR3 DNA reads TGTGCCACCCGGGACAGCAATCAGCCCCAGCATTTT.

A single count supports this clone. The chain recombines TRBV6-5 with TRBJ1-2; D gene ambiguous. CDR1 is MNHEY, CDR2 SVGAGI, per germline. The V end was cut by 6 bases, the J end by 8 bases, with 22 bases between. The CDR3 is 15 residues long. As DNA, the CDR3 is TGTGCCAGCAGGGCTAAAGGAGGAACCGCTATGGGCTACACCTTC. It specifies CASRAKGGTAMGYTF.